One T cell receptor (beta chain) is described in this entry. Its antigen is undetermined. This sample stems from a study of radiation and T cells in renal cell carcinoma. Time point denoted: blood 2 weeks post-SBRT. Treatment meaning: 15 Gy SBRT to primary tumor, nephrectomy 4 weeks later. Germline loops: CDR1 LGHNA, CDR2 YSLEER. The V end lost 3 bases, the J end lost 8 bases, and 11 bases lay between the germline ends. The CDR3 has 13 amino acids. Assay used: immunoSEQ multiplex PCR; TCRdb lists only in-frame clones, some missing. Of about 120,000 clones listed, 81% are singletons. Study findings and constraints: In blood, top tumor clones expanded by 2 weeks, shrinking by 4.

The chain combines TRBV4-3 with TRBJ2-1; D is uncertain. The source of this sequence is an older woman with renal cell carcinoma. Specimen: blood, collected from a patient whose treatment included radiotherapy and nephrectomy. The DNA of the CDR3 is TGCGCCAGCAGCCAGAGGCTGTCGGATGAGCAGTTCTTC. This gives the protein CASSQRLSDEQFF.